A selection of T cell receptor beta chains follows, all from one sample in a study of cytomegalovirus exposure and HLA in healthy donors. The data were produced by immunoSEQ multiplex PCR, yet TCRdb's version contains in-frame clones alone and is incomplete. The sample lists some 79,000 clones; around 94% were seen once. Sequenced sample: PBMCs. The receptor source for this set is a woman between 18 and 30 years old in good health and CMV-seropositive. Both conserved end residues are part of each CDR3. Each record gives: V gene, D gene, J gene, clone size, CDR3 protein, CDR3 DNA. D genes are given only for firm matches. Clone size is given for some rows only: seen once, a few or many times, or a class if the clone is expanded.

v_gene: TRBV4-1
d_gene: TRBD2
j_gene: TRBJ2-1
abundance: once
CDR3aa: CASSQDLAGGSNEQFF
CDR3nt: TGCGCCAGCAGCCAAGATCTAGCGGGGGGTTCCAATGAGCAGTTCTTC

v_gene: TRBV15
d_gene: TRBD1
j_gene: TRBJ1-2
abundance: NA
CDR3aa: CATSIGQGANYGYTF
CDR3nt: TGTGCCACCAGCATAGGCCAGGGGGCCAACTATGGCTACACCTTC

v_gene: TRBV10-3
d_gene: NA
j_gene: TRBJ2-3
abundance: NA
CDR3aa: CAISESGRGGTDTQYF
CDR3nt: TGTGCCATCAGTGAGTCAGGGCGGGGAGGCACAGATACGCAGTATTTT

v_gene: TRBV9
d_gene: TRBD1
j_gene: TRBJ1-4
abundance: once
CDR3aa: CASSDGQAINEKLFF
CDR3nt: TGTGCCAGCAGCGACGGACAGGCGATAAATGAAAAACTGTTTTTT

v_gene: TRBV5-4
d_gene: TRBD1
j_gene: TRBJ1-2
abundance: many
CDR3aa: CASRDRGTYGYTF
CDR3nt: TGTGCCAGCAGGGACAGGGGGACATATGGCTACACCTTC

v_gene: TRBV30
d_gene: NA
j_gene: TRBJ2-1
abundance: NA
CDR3aa: CAWSPEVAGYDNEQFF
CDR3nt: TGTGCCTGGAGCCCAGAGGTGGCGGGATATGACAATGAGCAGTTCTTC

v_gene: TRBV27
d_gene: NA
j_gene: TRBJ1-1
abundance: once
CDR3aa: CASSTGNTEAFF
CDR3nt: TGTGCCAGCTCAACAGGGAACACTGAAGCTTTCTTT

v_gene: TRBV19
d_gene: TRBD2
j_gene: TRBJ2-7
abundance: NA
CDR3aa: CASSSPGTSGSEQYF
CDR3nt: TGTGCCAGTAGTAGCCCCGGGACTAGCGGGAGCGAGCAGTACTTC

v_gene: TRBV30
d_gene: TRBD1
j_gene: TRBJ2-7
abundance: few
CDR3aa: CAWSKGQSLTYEQYF
CDR3nt: TGTGCCTGGAGCAAGGGACAGTCCTTAACCTACGAGCAGTACTTC

v_gene: TRBV6-4
d_gene: NA
j_gene: TRBJ2-3
abundance: NA
CDR3aa: CASSDSPSHLDTQYF
CDR3nt: TGTGCCAGCAGTGATTCGCCTAGTCATCTGGATACGCAGTATTTT

v_gene: TRBV6-6
d_gene: TRBD1
j_gene: TRBJ2-1
abundance: few
CDR3aa: CASSNYRDRDEQFF
CDR3nt: TGTGCCAGCAGTAATTACCGGGACAGGGATGAGCAGTTCTTC

v_gene: TRBV6-6
d_gene: NA
j_gene: TRBJ1-1
abundance: NA
CDR3aa: CASGQGSGTEAFF
CDR3nt: TGTGCCAGCGGCCAGGGGAGCGGCACTGAAGCTTTCTTT

v_gene: TRBV11-2
d_gene: TRBD2
j_gene: TRBJ2-7
abundance: once
CDR3aa: CASSDQTSGGPYEQYF
CDR3nt: TGTGCCAGCAGCGACCAGACTAGCGGGGGGCCCTACGAGCAGTACTTC

v_gene: TRBV10-3
d_gene: TRBD2
j_gene: TRBJ2-5
abundance: NA
CDR3aa: CAISESARTSGGQETQYF
CDR3nt: TGTGCCATCAGTGAGTCGGCCAGGACTAGCGGGGGCCAAGAGACCCAGTACTTC

v_gene: TRBV15
d_gene: TRBD2
j_gene: TRBJ2-5
abundance: NA
CDR3aa: CATSSELAGGRQETQYF
CDR3nt: TGTGCCACCAGCAGTGAACTTGCCGGGGGGAGACAAGAGACCCAGTACTTC

v_gene: TRBV10-3
d_gene: NA
j_gene: TRBJ1-5
abundance: NA
CDR3aa: CAISELAATGISNQPQHF
CDR3nt: TGTGCCATCAGTGAGCTAGCGGCTACAGGTATTAGCAATCAGCCCCAGCATTTT

v_gene: TRBV7-7
d_gene: NA
j_gene: TRBJ2-5
abundance: NA
CDR3aa: CASSSSWAETQYF
CDR3nt: TGTGCTAGCAGCAGCTCTTGGGCAGAGACCCAGTACTTC

v_gene: TRBV7-9
d_gene: TRBD1
j_gene: TRBJ1-5
abundance: NA
CDR3aa: CASSREGQGAQPQHF
CDR3nt: TGTGCCAGCAGCCGAGAGGGACAGGGGGCTCAGCCCCAGCATTTT

v_gene: TRBV28
d_gene: TRBD1
j_gene: TRBJ1-1
abundance: NA
CDR3aa: CASRGWGQSNTEAFF
CDR3nt: TGTGCCAGCAGAGGCTGGGGACAGAGTAACACTGAAGCTTTCTTT

v_gene: TRBV9
d_gene: NA
j_gene: TRBJ2-3
abundance: NA
CDR3aa: CASSVGPPRPTDTQYF
CDR3nt: TGTGCCAGCAGCGTAGGGCCTCCGAGGCCCACAGATACGCAGTATTTT

v_gene: TRBV2
d_gene: TRBD1
j_gene: TRBJ1-6
abundance: NA
CDR3aa: CASSEQVLAGGHNSPLHF
CDR3nt: TGTGCCAGCAGTGAACAGGTTTTAGCAGGGGGCCATAATTCACCCCTCCACTTT

v_gene: TRBV4-2
d_gene: TRBD2
j_gene: TRBJ2-2
abundance: once
CDR3aa: CASSQDPYSGRSSTGELFF
CDR3nt: TGTGCCAGCAGCCAAGATCCCTATAGCGGGAGGTCCTCCACCGGGGAGCTGTTTTTT

v_gene: TRBV7-2
d_gene: NA
j_gene: TRBJ2-3
abundance: NA
CDR3aa: CASSRTTTSTDTQYF
CDR3nt: TGTGCCAGCAGCCGGACTACCACTAGCACAGATACGCAGTATTTT

v_gene: TRBV19
d_gene: TRBD2
j_gene: TRBJ2-7
abundance: NA
CDR3aa: CASSNSGEAYEQYF
CDR3nt: TGTGCCAGTAGTAATAGCGGGGAGGCCTACGAGCAGTACTTC

v_gene: TRBV28
d_gene: NA
j_gene: TRBJ1-3
abundance: NA
CDR3aa: CASSEISSGNTIYF
CDR3nt: TGTGCCAGCAGTGAGATATCCTCTGGAAACACCATATATTTT

v_gene: TRBV28
d_gene: TRBD2
j_gene: TRBJ2-1
abundance: once
CDR3aa: CASSLGLAGGFAYNEQFF
CDR3nt: TGTGCCAGCAGTTTAGGACTAGCGGGGGGGTTTGCATACAATGAGCAGTTCTTC

v_gene: TRBV15
d_gene: NA
j_gene: TRBJ1-3
abundance: NA
CDR3aa: CATSRVGVSGNTIYF
CDR3nt: TGTGCCACCAGCAGAGTAGGAGTCTCTGGAAACACCATATATTTT

v_gene: TRBV2
d_gene: NA
j_gene: TRBJ1-2
abundance: once
CDR3aa: CASREGGGRYGYTF
CDR3nt: TGTGCCAGCAGGGAAGGGGGGGGACGCTATGGCTACACCTTC

v_gene: TRBV5-1
d_gene: TRBD1
j_gene: TRBJ2-7
abundance: once
CDR3aa: CASSPGQTLRYEQYF
CDR3nt: TGCGCCAGCAGCCCGGGACAGACCTTGAGGTACGAGCAGTACTTC

v_gene: TRBV7-9
d_gene: NA
j_gene: TRBJ2-7
abundance: NA
CDR3aa: CASSLGTGSRYF
CDR3nt: TGTGCCAGCAGCTTAGGAACAGGGAGTAGGTACTTC

v_gene: TRBV5-1
d_gene: NA
j_gene: TRBJ2-1
abundance: NA
CDR3aa: CASSLNVPAAGDEQFF
CDR3nt: TGCGCCAGCAGCTTGAATGTACCAGCGGCAGGGGATGAGCAGTTCTTC

v_gene: TRBV28
d_gene: NA
j_gene: TRBJ1-5
abundance: once
CDR3aa: CASSLFRVAQPQHF
CDR3nt: TGTGCCAGCAGTTTATTCAGGGTTGCTCAGCCCCAGCATTTT

v_gene: TRBV28
d_gene: NA
j_gene: TRBJ2-4
abundance: NA
CDR3aa: CASSHRDMHF
CDR3nt: TGTGCCAGCAGTCACCGGGACATGCACTTC

v_gene: TRBV2
d_gene: TRBD1
j_gene: TRBJ1-5
abundance: NA
CDR3aa: CASKTGGNQPQHF
CDR3nt: TGTGCCAGCAAAACAGGGGGTAATCAGCCCCAGCATTTT

v_gene: TRBV29-1
d_gene: TRBD1
j_gene: TRBJ1-1
abundance: NA
CDR3aa: CSVRQGDTEAFF
CDR3nt: TGCAGCGTCCGACAGGGCGACACTGAAGCTTTCTTT

v_gene: TRBV19
d_gene: TRBD1
j_gene: TRBJ1-6
abundance: NA
CDR3aa: CASSIGDSSPLHF
CDR3nt: TGTGCCAGTAGTATCGGGGACAGTTCACCCCTCCACTTT

v_gene: TRBV6-1
d_gene: NA
j_gene: TRBJ1-4
abundance: NA
CDR3aa: CASSEEGVGGYEKLFF
CDR3nt: TGTGCCAGCAGTGAAGAAGGGGTGGGTGGGTATGAAAAACTGTTTTTT

v_gene: TRBV28
d_gene: NA
j_gene: TRBJ2-4
abundance: NA
CDR3aa: CASSLDGLAKNIQYF
CDR3nt: TGTGCCAGCAGTTTAGATGGACTAGCCAAAAACATTCAGTACTTC

v_gene: TRBV4-2
d_gene: NA
j_gene: TRBJ2-3
abundance: NA
CDR3aa: CASSQDLLAGTDTQYF
CDR3nt: TGTGCCAGCAGCCAAGATCTCCTAGCCGGCACAGATACGCAGTATTTT

v_gene: TRBV18
d_gene: NA
j_gene: TRBJ1-1
abundance: NA
CDR3aa: CASSRLKREQLNTEAFF
CDR3nt: TGTGCCAGCTCCAGATTGAAGAGGGAACAGTTGAACACTGAAGCTTTCTTT

v_gene: TRBV7-3
d_gene: NA
j_gene: TRBJ2-1
abundance: NA
CDR3aa: CASSLNRDFDNEQFF
CDR3nt: TGTGCCAGCAGCTTAAATAGGGACTTTGACAATGAGCAGTTCTTC

v_gene: TRBV27
d_gene: NA
j_gene: TRBJ2-7
abundance: NA
CDR3aa: CASIIALDCTYEQYF
CDR3nt: TGTGCCAGCATCATAGCCCTGGACTGTACCTACGAGCAGTACTTC

v_gene: TRBV4-2
d_gene: NA
j_gene: TRBJ2-1
abundance: NA
CDR3aa: CASSQDGSTYNEQFF
CDR3nt: TGTGCCAGCAGCCAAGATGGGAGTACCTACAATGAGCAGTTCTTC

v_gene: TRBV5-4
d_gene: TRBD1
j_gene: TRBJ1-1
abundance: NA
CDR3aa: CASSPSITGANTEAFF
CDR3nt: TGTGCCAGCAGCCCTTCGATAACAGGGGCGAACACTGAAGCTTTCTTT

v_gene: TRBV9
d_gene: TRBD2
j_gene: TRBJ2-5
abundance: once
CDR3aa: CASTPHPGGQETQYF
CDR3nt: TGTGCCAGCACCCCGCACCCGGGGGGACAAGAGACCCAGTACTTC

v_gene: TRBV5-4
d_gene: TRBD1
j_gene: TRBJ2-2
abundance: NA
CDR3aa: CASSPRTGGNTGELFF
CDR3nt: TGTGCCAGCAGCCCCCGAACAGGGGGCAATACCGGGGAGCTGTTTTTT

v_gene: TRBV29-1
d_gene: TRBD2
j_gene: TRBJ2-7
abundance: NA
CDR3aa: CSVVPGTSGAPYEQYF
CDR3nt: TGCAGCGTTGTACCCGGGACTAGCGGTGCTCCCTACGAGCAGTACTTC

v_gene: TRBV2
d_gene: TRBD2
j_gene: TRBJ2-2
abundance: NA
CDR3aa: CASTSGGTNTGELFF
CDR3nt: TGTGCCAGCACTAGCGGGGGGACGAACACCGGGGAGCTGTTTTTT

v_gene: TRBV10-1
d_gene: NA
j_gene: TRBJ1-1
abundance: NA
CDR3aa: CASSETQNTEAFF
CDR3nt: TGCGCCAGCAGTGAAACACAGAACACTGAAGCTTTCTTT

v_gene: TRBV5-1
d_gene: TRBD2
j_gene: TRBJ2-2
abundance: NA
CDR3aa: CASSLAPAGVNTGELFF
CDR3nt: TGCGCCAGCAGCTTGGCCCCGGCGGGAGTGAACACCGGGGAGCTGTTTTTT

v_gene: TRBV27
d_gene: NA
j_gene: TRBJ1-5
abundance: NA
CDR3aa: CASSFLRGGQPQHF
CDR3nt: TGTGCCAGCAGTTTTTTGCGGGGGGGTCAGCCCCAGCATTTT

v_gene: TRBV4-2
d_gene: TRBD2
j_gene: TRBJ2-3
abundance: NA
CDR3aa: CASSQDGTSGSSTDTQYF
CDR3nt: TGTGCCAGCAGCCAAGATGGGACTAGCGGGTCTAGCACAGATACGCAGTATTTT

v_gene: TRBV4-3
d_gene: TRBD1
j_gene: TRBJ2-1
abundance: once
CDR3aa: CASSQVGTGTYEQFF
CDR3nt: TGCGCCAGCAGCCAAGTAGGGACAGGGACGTATGAGCAGTTCTTC

v_gene: TRBV29-1
d_gene: NA
j_gene: TRBJ2-7
abundance: NA
CDR3aa: CSAMAGQTYEQYF
CDR3nt: TGCAGCGCCATGGCGGGACAGACCTACGAGCAGTACTTC

v_gene: TRBV6-1
d_gene: NA
j_gene: TRBJ2-7
abundance: NA
CDR3aa: CASSVGQETYEQYF
CDR3nt: TGTGCCAGCAGTGTTGGGCAGGAAACCTACGAGCAGTACTTC

v_gene: TRBV4-2
d_gene: NA
j_gene: TRBJ1-2
abundance: NA
CDR3aa: CASSQDPTSRQGRNGYTF
CDR3nt: TGTGCCAGCAGCCAAGATCCCACATCCAGGCAGGGTAGGAATGGCTACACCTTC

v_gene: TRBV5-1
d_gene: NA
j_gene: TRBJ2-7
abundance: NA
CDR3aa: CASSLDGTPYEQYF
CDR3nt: TGCGCCAGCAGCTTGGATGGGACACCCTACGAGCAGTACTTC

v_gene: TRBV27
d_gene: TRBD1
j_gene: TRBJ1-5
abundance: NA
CDR3aa: CASRTGGLGNQPQHF
CDR3nt: TGTGCCAGCAGGACAGGGGGCCTTGGCAATCAGCCCCAGCATTTT

v_gene: TRBV2
d_gene: TRBD1
j_gene: TRBJ1-2
abundance: once
CDR3aa: CASSRGGTATFYGYTF
CDR3nt: TGTGCCAGCAGTCGCGGTGGGACAGCAACCTTCTATGGCTACACCTTC

v_gene: TRBV7-9
d_gene: NA
j_gene: TRBJ1-2
abundance: once
CDR3aa: CASSSGQYGYTF
CDR3nt: TGTGCCAGCAGCTCCGGACAGTATGGCTACACCTTC